One and the same sample provided the 13 T cell receptor beta chains below, sequenced in a study of cytomegalovirus exposure and HLA in healthy donors. PCR involved 60 Vbeta and 13 Jbeta primers. TCRdb's copy holds only in-frame clones and misses some; the assay was immunoSEQ multiplex PCR. This sample has 120,000 to 150,000 clones, with 60% to 85% found just once. The sequenced sample was PBMCs. These receptors were collected from a man younger than 35 in good health and CMV-seronegative.

The J gene is TRBJ2-1, the V gene TRBV13; 7 positions match TRBD2. Germline values: CDR1 PRHDT, CDR2 FYEKMQ (reference sequence). The CDR3 is 15 amino acids. V trimming: 1 base; J trimming: 9 bases; junction bases outside the gene matches: 9. The DNA for the CDR3 is TGTGCCAGCAGCTTAGAGGCTAGCGGCGGGGGTGAGCAGTTCTTC. Protein sequence: CASSLEASGGGEQFF.

V gene TRBV13 combines with J gene TRBJ1-2, with TRBD1 identical over 8 bases. Germline lookup yields CDR1 PRHDT and CDR2 FYEKMQ (reference sequence). V was pared by 2 bases and J by 3 bases, with 2 bases of the junction left unmatched. This CDR3 contains 14 residues. The CDR3 region has the DNA TGTGCCAGCAGCTTAACAGGGGGTGACTATGGCTACACCTTC. The encoded protein is CASSLTGGDYGYTF.

The chain joins TRBV28 to TRBJ2-7; TRBD1 aligns across 11 bases. V lost 8 bases to trimming and J lost 0 bases; unmatched junction nucleotides: 3. Germline V gene data show CDR1 as MDHEN and CDR2 as SYDVKM. The CDR3 is 14 residues long. In DNA form, the CDR3 reads TGTGCCAGCCGGACAGGGGGCAACTCCTACGAGCAGTACTTC. This encodes CASRTGGNSYEQYF. The complete variable domain, with remaining parts taken from reference TRBV28 and TRBJ2-7, reads DVKVTQSSRYLVKRTGEKVFLECVQDMDHENMFWYRQDPGLGLRLIYFSYDVKMKEKGDIPEGYSVSREKKERFSLILESASTNQTSMYLCASRTGGNSYEQYFGPGTRLTVT.

This chain uses TRBV28 with TRBJ2-2; tentatively, D is TRBD1 (7 bases). V lost 5 bases and J lost 2, with 21 bases in between. Germline-derived CDR1 and CDR2 are MDHEN and SYDVKM. The CDR3 extends over 18 amino acids. The CDR3 DNA sequence: TGTGCCAGCAGTCCCCCAGGGGGAGGTCCTCGAAACACCGGGGAGCTGTTTTTT. It encodes CASSPPGGGPRNTGELFF. The full variable domain, completed using reference TRBV28 and TRBJ2-2, is DVKVTQSSRYLVKRTGEKVFLECVQDMDHENMFWYRQDPGLGLRLIYFSYDVKMKEKGDIPEGYSVSREKKERFSLILESASTNQTSMYLCASSPPGGGPRNTGELFFGEGSRLTVL.

This clone has only one observation. The chain recombines TRBV27 with TRBJ2-2; D gene uncertain. Germline V gives CDR1 MNHEY, CDR2 SMNVEV (reference sequence). V lost 7 bases, J lost 4 bases, and 7 bases lay in between. There are 12 residues in the CDR3. The CDR3 bases are TGTGCCAGCAAGATGCGCACCGGGGAGCTGTTTTTT. It is translated as CASKMRTGELFF.

The rearrangement uses TRBV6-5 and TRBJ2-7; 10 bases align to TRBD1. Germline-derived CDR1 and CDR2 are MNHEY and SVGAGI. This CDR3 comprises 13 residues. With V trimmed by 5 bases and J by 6 bases, 4 bases remained unmatched. The CDR3 reads CASSPGTGVEQYF. Written as DNA, the CDR3 is TGTGCCAGCAGTCCCGGGACAGGGGTCGAGCAGTACTTC.

This clone was observed a few times. The chain combines TRBV14 with TRBJ2-2, with D unclear. The ends were cut back, 1 base at V and 2 bases at J, with 5 bases in the middle. The CDR3 is 14 residues long. CDR1 is SGHDN and CDR2 is FVKESK in the germline V gene. The CDR3 DNA is TGTGCCAGCAGCCAAGGAGTAAACACCGGGGAGCTGTTTTTT. Its protein is CASSQGVNTGELFF.

This chain joins TRBV15 and TRBJ2-2, with a weak D call TRBD2 (6 bases). The CDR3 has 15 amino acids. Germline V gives CDR1 LNHNV, CDR2 YYDKDF (reference sequence). The V end lost 6 bases, the J end lost 0 bases, and 11 bases lay between the germline ends. The CDR3, as DNA: TGTGCCACCAGACCGGGACTCCCGAACACCGGGGAGCTGTTTTTT. As protein: CATRPGLPNTGELFF.

CDR3 region: CASSLLGTDQFF. The CDR3 nucleotides read TGTGCCAGCAGCTTACTTGGGACAGACCAGTTCTTC. The chain employs TRBV7-3 and TRBJ2-1; 7 nucleotides agree with TRBD1. In germline, CDR1 is SGHTA, CDR2 FQGTGA. The CDR3 totals 12 residues. The ends lost 2 bases at V and 13 bases at J; junction bases unmatched: 5.

The genes are TRBV19 and TRBJ1-4; possible D gene TRBD1, 5 bases. Germline CDR1 is LNHDA and CDR2 is SQIVND (reference sequence). The V end was cut by 7 bases, the J end by 8 bases, with 14 bases between. The CDR3 extends over 13 amino acids. CDR3 sequence: CASKGRVEEKLFF. In nucleotides, the CDR3 is TGTGCCAGTAAGGGCAGGGTCGAAGAAAAACTGTTTTTT.

This clone was found once. The V gene is TRBV30, the J gene TRBJ1-5; 7 nucleotides match TRBD1. V lost 3 bases, J lost 7 bases, and 12 bases stayed unmatched. Germline V gene sequence: CDR1 GTSNPN, CDR2 SVGIG (reference sequence). The CDR3 totals 15 residues. The CDR3 here is CAWSARQGNNQPQHF. CDR3 DNA: TGTGCCTGGAGCGCCAGACAGGGAAACAACCAGCCCCAGCATTTT. Full variable domain (missing parts from reference TRBV30 and TRBJ1-5): SQTIHQWPATLVQPVGSPLSLECTVEGTSNPNLYWYRQAAGRGLQLLFYSVGIGQISSEVPQNLSASRPQDRQFILSSKKLLLSDSGFYLCAWSARQGNNQPQHFGDGTRLSIL.

This clone was seen more than once but under ten times. This rearrangement joins TRBV19 to TRBJ2-7; 9 bases match TRBD1. The CDR3 length is 15 residues. V shed 9 bases and J 3 bases; nucleotides not matched to a gene: 12. Germline V CDR1 and CDR2: LNHDA, SQIVND (reference sequence). The CDR3 DNA is TGTGCCAGCAGGGACCGAGGACAGGGGCTCTACGAGCAGTACTTC. It translates to CASRDRGQGLYEQYF.

The rearrangement links TRBV5-4 to TRBJ2-7; 14 bases fit TRBD2. Per germline, CDR1 SGHNT and CDR2 YYREEE (reference sequence). CDR3 size: 18 residues. Trimming took 3 bases from V and 1 from J; bases not matched to a gene: 9. CDR3 DNA sequence: TGTGCCAGCAGCTCCCCCGGGACTAGCGGGAGAGGGTCCTACGAGCAGTACTTC. The encoded protein is CASSSPGTSGRGSYEQYF.